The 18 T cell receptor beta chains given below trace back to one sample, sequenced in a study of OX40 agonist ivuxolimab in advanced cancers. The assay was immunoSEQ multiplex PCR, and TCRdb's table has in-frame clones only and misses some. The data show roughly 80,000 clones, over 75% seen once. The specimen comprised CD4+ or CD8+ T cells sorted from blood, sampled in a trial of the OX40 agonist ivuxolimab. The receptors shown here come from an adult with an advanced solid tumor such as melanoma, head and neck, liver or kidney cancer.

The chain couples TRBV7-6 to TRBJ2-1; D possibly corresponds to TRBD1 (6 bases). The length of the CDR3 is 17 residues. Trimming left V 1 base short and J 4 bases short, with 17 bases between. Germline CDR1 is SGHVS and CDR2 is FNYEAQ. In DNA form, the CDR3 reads TGTGCCAGCAGCTTAGGGCCATCAGGGGCTCGGTACAATGAGCAGTTCTTC. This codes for CASSLGPSGARYNEQFF.

CDR3 sequence: CASSSTGTDEKLFF. For the CDR3, the DNA is TGTGCCAGCAGCTCGACAGGGACGGATGAAAAACTGTTTTTT. The chain recombines TRBV7-9 with TRBJ1-4, with 7 bases matching TRBD1. Germline CDR1 reads SEHNR; CDR2 reads FQNEAQ (reference sequence). CDR3 size: 14 residues. V lost 4 bases, J lost 6 bases, and 5 bases stayed unmatched. The full variable domain, with the rest looked up from reference TRBV7-9 and TRBJ1-4, is DTGVSQNPRHKITKRGQNVTFRCDPISEHNRLYWYRQTLGQGPEFLTYFQNEAQLEKSRLLSDRFSAERPKGSFSTLEIQRTEQGDSAMYLCASSSTGTDEKLFFGSGTQLSVL.

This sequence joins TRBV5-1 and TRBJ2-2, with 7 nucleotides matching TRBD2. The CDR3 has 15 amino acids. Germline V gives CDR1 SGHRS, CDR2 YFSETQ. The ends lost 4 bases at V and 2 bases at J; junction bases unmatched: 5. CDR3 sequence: CASSKGTTNTGELFF. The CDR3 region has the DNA TGCGCCAGCAGCAAGGGGACTACAAACACCGGGGAGCTGTTTTTT.

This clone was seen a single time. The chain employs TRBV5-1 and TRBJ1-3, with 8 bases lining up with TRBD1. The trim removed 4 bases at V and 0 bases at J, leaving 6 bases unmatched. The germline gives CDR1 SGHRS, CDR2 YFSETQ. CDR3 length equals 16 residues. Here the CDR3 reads CASSQAGGASGNTIYF. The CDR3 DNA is TGCGCCAGCAGCCAAGCAGGGGGCGCCTCTGGAAACACCATATATTTT.

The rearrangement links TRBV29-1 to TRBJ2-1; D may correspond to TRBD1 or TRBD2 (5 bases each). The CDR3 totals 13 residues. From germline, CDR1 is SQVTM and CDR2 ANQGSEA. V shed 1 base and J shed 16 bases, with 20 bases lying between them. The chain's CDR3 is CSVEGGEGHSTFF. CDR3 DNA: TGCAGCGTTGAAGGAGGGGAAGGGCATTCCACCTTCTTC.

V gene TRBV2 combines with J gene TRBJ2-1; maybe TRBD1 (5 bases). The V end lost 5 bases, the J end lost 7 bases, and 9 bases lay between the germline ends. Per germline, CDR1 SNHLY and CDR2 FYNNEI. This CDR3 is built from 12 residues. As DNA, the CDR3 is TGTGCCAGCAGTCAATCAGGGAATGAGCAGTTCTTC. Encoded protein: CASSQSGNEQFF.

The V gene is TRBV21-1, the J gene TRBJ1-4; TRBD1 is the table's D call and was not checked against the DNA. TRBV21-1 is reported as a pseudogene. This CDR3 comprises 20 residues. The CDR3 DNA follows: TGTGCCAGCAGCAACCTTATTACCGGGACAGGGGCCACACCTAATGAAAAACTGTTTTTT. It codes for CASSNLITGTGATPNEKLFF.

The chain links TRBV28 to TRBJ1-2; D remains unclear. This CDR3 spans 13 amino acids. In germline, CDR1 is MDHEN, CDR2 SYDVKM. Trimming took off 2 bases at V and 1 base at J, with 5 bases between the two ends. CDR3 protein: CASSLTGNYGYTF. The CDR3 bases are TGTGCCAGCAGTTTAACCGGTAACTATGGCTACACCTTC.

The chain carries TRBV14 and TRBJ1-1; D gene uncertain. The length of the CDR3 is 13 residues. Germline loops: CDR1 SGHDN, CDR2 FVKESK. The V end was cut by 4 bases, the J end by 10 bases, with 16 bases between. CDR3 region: CASSPVQVGRAFF. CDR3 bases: TGTGCCAGCAGCCCCGTGCAGGTGGGTCGAGCTTTCTTT. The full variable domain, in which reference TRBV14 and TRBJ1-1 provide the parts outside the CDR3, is EAGVTQFPSHSVIEKGQTVTLRCDPISGHDNLYWYRRVMGKEIKFLLHFVKESKQDESGMPNNRFLAERTGGTYSTLKVQPAELEDSGVYFCASSPVQVGRAFFGQGTRLTVV.

The CDR3 DNA reads TGTGCCTGGAGTCCTGGGACCTCCTACGAGCAGTACTTC. Its translation is CAWSPGTSYEQYF. This sequence joins TRBV30 and TRBJ2-7; D possibly uses TRBD1 or TRBD2 (5 bases each). Trimming pared 2 bases from V and 0 bases from J, leaving 8 bases between. The CDR3 is 13 residues long. In germline, CDR1 is GTSNPN, CDR2 SVGIG (reference sequence).

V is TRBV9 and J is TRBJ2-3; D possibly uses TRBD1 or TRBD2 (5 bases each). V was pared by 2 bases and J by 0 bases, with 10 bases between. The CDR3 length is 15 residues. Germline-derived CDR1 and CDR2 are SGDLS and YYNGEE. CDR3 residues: CASSVNWGSTDTQYF. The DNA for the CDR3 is TGTGCCAGCAGCGTGAATTGGGGGAGCACAGATACGCAGTATTTT.

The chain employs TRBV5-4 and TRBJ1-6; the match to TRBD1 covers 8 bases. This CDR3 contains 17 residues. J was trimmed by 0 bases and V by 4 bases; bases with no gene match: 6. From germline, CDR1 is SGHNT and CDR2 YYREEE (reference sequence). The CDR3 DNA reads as TGTGCCAGCAGCAGCGGACAGGGCTTCTCCTATAATTCACCCCTCCACTTT. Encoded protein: CASSSGQGFSYNSPLHF.

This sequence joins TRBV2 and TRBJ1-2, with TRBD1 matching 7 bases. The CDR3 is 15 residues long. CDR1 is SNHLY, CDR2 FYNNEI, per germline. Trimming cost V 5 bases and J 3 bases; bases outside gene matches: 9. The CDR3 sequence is CASSRDRSTHYGYTF. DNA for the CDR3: TGTGCCAGCAGTCGGGACAGATCAACCCACTATGGCTACACCTTC.

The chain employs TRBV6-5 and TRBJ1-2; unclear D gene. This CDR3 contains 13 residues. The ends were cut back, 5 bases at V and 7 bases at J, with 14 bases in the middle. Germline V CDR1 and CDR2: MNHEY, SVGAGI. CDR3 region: CASSAETGLGYTF. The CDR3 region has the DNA TGTGCCAGCAGTGCGGAGACCGGGCTTGGCTACACCTTC.

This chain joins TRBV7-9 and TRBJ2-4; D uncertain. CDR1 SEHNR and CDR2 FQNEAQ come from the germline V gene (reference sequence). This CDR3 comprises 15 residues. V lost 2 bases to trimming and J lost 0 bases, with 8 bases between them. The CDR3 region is CASSLFGVAKNIQYF. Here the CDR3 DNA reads TGTGCCAGCAGCTTATTTGGGGTAGCCAAAAACATTCAGTACTTC.

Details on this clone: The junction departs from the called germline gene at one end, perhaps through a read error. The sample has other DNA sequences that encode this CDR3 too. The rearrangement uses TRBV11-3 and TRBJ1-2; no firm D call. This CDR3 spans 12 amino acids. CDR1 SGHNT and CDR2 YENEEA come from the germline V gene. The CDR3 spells CASSSDVYGYTF. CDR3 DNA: TGCGCCAGCAGCTCGGACGTTTATGGCTACACCTTC.

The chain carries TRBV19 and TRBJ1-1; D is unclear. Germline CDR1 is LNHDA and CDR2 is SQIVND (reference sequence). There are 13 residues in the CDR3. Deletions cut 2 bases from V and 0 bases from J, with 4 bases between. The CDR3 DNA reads TGTGCCAGTAGTATACCAGTGAACACTGAAGCTTTCTTT. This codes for CASSIPVNTEAFF. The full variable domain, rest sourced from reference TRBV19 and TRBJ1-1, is DGGITQSPKYLFRKEGQNVTLSCEQNLNHDAMYWYRQDPGQGLRLIYYSQIVNDFQKGDIAEGYSVSREKKESFPLTVTSAQKNPTAFYLCASSIPVNTEAFFGQGTRLTVV.

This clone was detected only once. The CDR3 loop is CASSPQAGGFEQYF. The DNA of the CDR3 is TGTGCCAGCTCACCACAAGCGGGAGGGTTTGAGCAGTACTTC. This rearrangement joins TRBV18 to TRBJ2-7; TRBD2 aligns across 10 bases. After removal of 1 base from V and 7 bases from J, the junction contained 4 bases not matched to a gene. The CDR3 length is 14 residues. Germline CDR1 is KGHSH and CDR2 is LQKENI. Full variable domain (remainder filled in from reference TRBV18 and TRBJ2-7): NAGVMQNPRHLVRRRGQEARLRCSPMKGHSHVYWYRQLPEEGLKFMVYLQKENIIDESGMPKERFSAEFPKEGPSILRIQQVVRGDSAAYFCASSPQAGGFEQYFGPGTRLTVT.